This T cell receptor beta chain was documented in a study of CXCR3-negative and CXCR3-positive naive CD8 T cells. UMI-labeled TRB cDNA libraries were prepared by 5' RACE. No DNA is given; TCRdb re-called the 5' RACE reads and lists each CDR3 protein once. The sample's table shows around 57,000 distinct CDR3 sequences. Study-wide findings and caveats: After cryopreservation, expression of CXCR3 was partially reduced, and most assays were run with fresh PBMCs. Much lower diversity was found in memory CD8+ cells, while both naive subsets had comparably high diversity.

As for this clonotype: Its antigen is unidentified.

The TCR sequence derives from a human donor in good health. Some clones in this sample may be carry-over from other donors' samples. The sequenced sample was memory CD8+ T cells from blood.

The CDR3 loop reads CASSLVAGGEQFF. The V gene is TRBV7-2, the J gene TRBJ2-1; TCRdb designates TRBD2, a call that cannot be tested without DNA. The CDR3 is 13 amino acids. Germline CDR1 SGHTA, CDR2 FQGNSA.